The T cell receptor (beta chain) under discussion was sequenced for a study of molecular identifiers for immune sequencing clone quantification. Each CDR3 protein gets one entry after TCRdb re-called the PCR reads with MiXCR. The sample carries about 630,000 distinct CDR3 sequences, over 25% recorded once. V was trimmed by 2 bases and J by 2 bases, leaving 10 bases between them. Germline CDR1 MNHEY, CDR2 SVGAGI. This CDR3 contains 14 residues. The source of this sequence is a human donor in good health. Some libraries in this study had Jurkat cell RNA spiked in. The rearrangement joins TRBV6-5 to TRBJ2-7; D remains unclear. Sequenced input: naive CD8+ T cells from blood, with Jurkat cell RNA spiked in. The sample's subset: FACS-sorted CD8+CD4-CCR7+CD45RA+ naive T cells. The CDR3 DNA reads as TGTGCCAGCAGTTACGGTCCCAGTACCTACGAGCAGTACTTC. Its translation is CASSYGPSTYEQYF.